This passage covers 11 T cell receptor beta chains from one sample sequenced in a study of cytomegalovirus exposure and HLA in healthy donors. PCR was performed using 60 Vbeta and 13 Jbeta primers. Profiled with immunoSEQ multiplex PCR; TCRdb holds only in-frame clones, not every one. The sample carries around 67,000 clones, roughly 80% recorded once. The material sequenced was PBMCs. These receptors were obtained from a woman aged 25 to 39 in good health and CMV-seropositive.

The chain employs TRBV19 and TRBJ1-2, with a possible D match to TRBD1 (6 bases). This CDR3 is built from 12 residues. Germline assignment: CDR1 LNHDA and CDR2 SQIVND (reference sequence). Trimming pared 9 bases from V and 1 base from J, leaving 9 bases between. The CDR3 reads CASGTNNYGYTF. CDR3 nucleotide sequence: TGTGCCAGCGGGACAAATAACTATGGCTACACCTTC. The full variable domain, its missing parts supplied by reference TRBV19 and TRBJ1-2, is DGGITQSPKYLFRKEGQNVTLSCEQNLNHDAMYWYRQDPGQGLRLIYYSQIVNDFQKGDIAEGYSVSREKKESFPLTVTSAQKNPTAFYLCASGTNNYGYTFGSGTRLTVV.

This clone has just a few counts. The rearrangement uses TRBV29-1 and TRBJ2-2, with 7 bases matching TRBD1. Germline V CDR1 and CDR2: SQVTM, ANQGSEA. This CDR3 contains 13 residues. Germline trimming cut 7 bases from V and 6 bases from J; bases unmatched to any gene: 8. The CDR3 sequence: CSARPGGAGELFF. The CDR3 DNA follows: TGCAGCGCGAGGCCAGGGGGAGCCGGGGAGCTGTTTTTT.

The rearrangement joins TRBV28 to TRBJ1-4; perhaps TRBD1 as D (5 bases). The germline CDR1 and CDR2 sequences are MDHEN and SYDVKM. CDR3 size: 14 residues. Trimming left V 3 bases short and J 0 bases short, with 5 bases between. The CDR3 region has the DNA TGTGCCAGCAGTTTGACAGCAACTAATGAAAAACTGTTTTTT. This gives the protein CASSLTATNEKLFF. Full variable domain (rest looked up from reference TRBV28 and TRBJ1-4): DVKVTQSSRYLVKRTGEKVFLECVQDMDHENMFWYRQDPGLGLRLIYFSYDVKMKEKGDIPEGYSVSREKKERFSLILESASTNQTSMYLCASSLTATNEKLFFGSGTQLSVL.

This rearrangement joins TRBV2 to TRBJ2-3; maybe TRBD1 (5 bases). Trimming removed 5 bases from V and 7 bases from J, with 10 bases in between. The germline V gene has CDR1 SNHLY and CDR2 FYNNEI. The length of the CDR3 is 12 residues. In DNA form, the CDR3 reads TGTGCCAGCAGTCAAGGACAATATACGCAGTATTTT. It translates to CASSQGQYTQYF. The full variable domain, rest sourced from reference TRBV2 and TRBJ2-3, is EPEVTQTPSHQVTQMGQEVILRCVPISNHLYFYWYRQILGQKVEFLVSFYNNEISEKSEIFDDQFSVERPDGSNFTLKIRSTKLEDSAMYFCASSQGQYTQYFGPGTRLTVL.

The V and J genes are TRBV19 and TRBJ1-1; the D is unclear. The CDR3 has 14 residues. CDR1 is LNHDA, CDR2 SQIVND, per germline (reference sequence). V gave up 9 bases and J gave up 4 bases, with 18 bases separating them. DNA for the CDR3: TGTGCCAGACATCGGATTGAGGTCGGCACTGAAGCTTTCTTT. Protein product: CARHRIEVGTEAFF.

In this sample, this clone turned up a few times. This chain links TRBV6-1 with TRBJ1-4; possible D gene TRBD1, 6 bases. This CDR3 is built from 14 residues. V dropped 4 bases and J dropped 7 bases, with 13 bases sitting between them. The germline CDR1 and CDR2 sequences are MNHNS and SASEGT. The CDR3 protein is CASSGYGTTEKLFF. In DNA, the CDR3 is TGTGCCAGCAGTGGATACGGGACAACTGAAAAACTGTTTTTT.

The chain employs TRBV4-1 and TRBJ2-7; D ambiguous. Looked up from germline, CDR1 is MGHRA and CDR2 is YSYEKL. The V end was cut by 1 base, the J end by 0 bases, with 10 bases between. The CDR3 loop spans 15 amino acids. The DNA for the CDR3 is TGCGCCAGCAGCCAAGGTGACACCAGCTCCTACGAGCAGTACTTC. Protein: CASSQGDTSSYEQYF.

This clone was counted once. The V and J genes are TRBV6-5 and TRBJ2-7; 10 nucleotides line up with TRBD2. The CDR3 has 15 residues. With 5 bases clipped from V and 1 base from J, the junction kept 5 bases outside the gene matches. The germline CDR1 and CDR2 sequences are MNHEY and SVGAGI. CDR3 nucleotides: TGTGCCAGCAGTCCTTGGACTAGCGGATCCTACGAGCAGTACTTC. Translation gives CASSPWTSGSYEQYF.

This sequence joins TRBV28 and TRBJ1-5, with TRBD1 identical over 11 bases. Trimming removed 6 bases from V and 6 bases from J; junction bases left unmatched: 7. From germline, CDR1 is MDHEN and CDR2 SYDVKM. This CDR3 spans 15 amino acids. Here the CDR3 reads CASSPGQGVAQPQHF. The DNA for the CDR3 is TGTGCCAGCAGCCCGGGACAGGGGGTGGCTCAGCCCCAGCATTTT.

This clone was picked up a small number of times. The rearrangement joins TRBV7-8 to TRBJ1-1, with D perhaps matching TRBD1 (5 bases). CDR1 SGHVS and CDR2 FQNEAQ come from the germline V gene. This CDR3 spans 16 amino acids. Trimming removed 1 base at V and 4 bases at J, with 16 bases between. The chain's CDR3 is CASSLVKSAGRTEAFF. CDR3 nucleotides: TGTGCCAGCAGCTTAGTTAAGTCGGCAGGGCGCACTGAAGCTTTCTTT.

The V gene is TRBV29-1, the J gene TRBJ1-2; D uncertain. CDR3 length: 12 residues. CDR1 and CDR2 from the germline V gene are SQVTM and ANQGSEA. V lost 3 bases to trimming and J lost 4 bases, with 9 bases between them. The CDR3 sequence is CSVESHSYGYTF. The CDR3 DNA sequence: TGCAGCGTTGAGTCCCACTCCTATGGCTACACCTTC.